This T cell receptor beta chain was identified in a study of memory CD4+ T cells and cytomegalovirus serostatus. Study-wide background: Healthy Belgian adult donors included roughly nine CMV-positive and 24 CMV-negative people. Study outcomes and limitations: About 40% of the roughly 150 known CMV-associated TCRbeta sequences appeared in CD4+ memory. The CMV-associated TCR signature appears largely within the CD4+ memory repertoire.

Single viable CD3+CD4+CD8-CD45RO+ cells were sorted as the memory CD4+ T cells. CDR1 is SGHNT and CDR2 is YENEEA in the germline V gene. Trimming cost V 2 bases and J 5 bases, with 10 bases left between them. The CDR3 covers 14 residues. Turning to this clone: What it binds is not known.

Per the authors' pipeline: Out-of-frame sequences were removed, leaving a few million distinct TCRbeta sequences. The method was immunoSEQ multiplex PCR; TCRdb's version includes in-frame clones alone and lacks a portion of them. The D gene and trimming were derived from the DNA, and the V and J assignments and clone size from that table. The table includes about 100,000 clones, roughly 80% detected once. The V and J genes are TRBV11-3 and TRBJ2-4; tentative D call: TRBD1 (5 bases). The sequenced material came from memory CD4+ T cells from blood. This clonotype was obtained from an adult in good health and CMV-seropositive. The CDR3 region has the DNA TGTGCCAGCAGCTTAAGCAGGGAAGAAAACATTCAGTACTTC. Translated: CASSLSREENIQYF.